The entry that follows covers one T cell receptor beta chain sequence. Its antigen is as yet unknown. This sample was included in a study of T cells in localized non-small cell lung cancer. Overall study results and limits: Compared with tumor, uninvolved adjacent lung displayed greater T cell clonality, ranking highest overall. Prolonged overall survival went with higher T cell density in the blood. It remains possible that heterogeneity exists, since only one tumor region was sequenced. Adjacent lung tissue had a median roughly 52 of the top 100 clones found in the tumor.

Germline V gene data show CDR1 as KGHSH and CDR2 as LQKENI. The CDR3 loop spans 17 amino acids. Trimming removed 1 base from V and 5 bases from J; junction bases left unmatched: 8. Generated by immunoSEQ multiplex PCR, the TCRdb table keeps only in-frame clones and is missing some. The table has about 24,000 clones, around nine tenths seen once. This clonotype was sampled from a man between 40 and 70 years old with stage I squamous cell lung carcinoma. J is TRBJ2-4 and V is TRBV18; 10 nucleotides line up with TRBD1. This material consisted of peripheral blood, taken before any cancer treatment. CDR3 sequence reads: CASSPRRTGGSQNIQYF. The DNA for the CDR3 is TGTGCCAGCTCACCACGCCGGACAGGGGGTAGCCAAAACATTCAGTACTTC.